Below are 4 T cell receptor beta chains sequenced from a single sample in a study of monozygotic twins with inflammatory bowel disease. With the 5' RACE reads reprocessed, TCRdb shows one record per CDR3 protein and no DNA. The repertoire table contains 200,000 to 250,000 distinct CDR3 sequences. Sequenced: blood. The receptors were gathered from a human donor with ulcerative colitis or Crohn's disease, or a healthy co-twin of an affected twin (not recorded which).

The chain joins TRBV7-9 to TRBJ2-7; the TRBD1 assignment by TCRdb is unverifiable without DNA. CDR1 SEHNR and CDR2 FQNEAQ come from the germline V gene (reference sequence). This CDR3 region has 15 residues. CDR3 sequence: CASSSPGQASYEQYF.

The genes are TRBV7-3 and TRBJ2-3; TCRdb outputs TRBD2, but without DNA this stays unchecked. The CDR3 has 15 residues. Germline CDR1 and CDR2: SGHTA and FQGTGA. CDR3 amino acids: CASSSRVGVTDTQYF.

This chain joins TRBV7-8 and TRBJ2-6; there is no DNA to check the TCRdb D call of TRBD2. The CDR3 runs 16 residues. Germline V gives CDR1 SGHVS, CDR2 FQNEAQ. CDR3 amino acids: CASSQLGGTLANVLTF.

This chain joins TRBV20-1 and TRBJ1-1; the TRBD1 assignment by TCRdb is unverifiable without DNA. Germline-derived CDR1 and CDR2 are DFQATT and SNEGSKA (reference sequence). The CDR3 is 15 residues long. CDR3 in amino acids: CSARDGRRGSAEAFF.